Sequencing of this TCR beta chain was carried out in a study of human T cells and chemical hapten exposure. In TCRdb, the RACE reads were re-called with MiXCR into one record per CDR3 protein. This table has roughly 30,000 distinct CDR3 sequences, 7% to 8.5% appearing once. Study observations and caveats: There was no change with DPC sensitization in TCRs above 1 in 1000 frequency.

This clonotype came up many times. Its antigen is currently unknown. This sample's time point: healthy volunteer bleed at 2 weeks. Unseparated into fractions, whole blood served as the source from which total RNA was extracted. The CDR3 runs 16 residues. Germline CDR1 is KGHDR and CDR2 is SFDVKD. V gave up 2 bases and J gave up 0 bases; unmatched junction bases: 0. This TCR came from a human donor in good health. Some clones in this sample may be carry-over from other donors' samples. Input material: whole blood. This rearrangement joins TRBV24-1 to TRBJ2-3, with 11 bases matching TRBD2. CDR3 DNA sequence: TGTGCCACCAGTGATTGGACTAGCGGGAGCACAGATACGCAGTATTTT. It is translated as CATSDWTSGSTDTQYF.